This T cell receptor beta chain was profiled in a study of T cells after yellow fever vaccination. With respect to this clonotype: Its antigen is unidentified.

The CDR3 has 16 amino acids. Losses at the gene ends were 0 bases for V and 0 bases for J; bases not matched to a gene: 2. CDR1 and CDR2 from the germline V gene are SEHNR and FQNEAQ (reference sequence). Notes on the study in general: There was a small share of clonotypes that showed up in both the CD4 and CD8 compartments. There was a possibility that FACS-sorted repertoires contained abundant clonotypes contaminating from the bulk population.

From the 5' RACE reads, TCRdb called clonotypes with MiXCR, one entry per CDR3 protein. Of nearly 550,000 distinct CDR3 sequences listed, approximately 21% are singletons. The rearrangement links TRBV7-9 to TRBJ1-5, with TRBD1 identical over 7 bases. The clonotype comes from a man in his thirties or forties who received the YFV17D yellow fever vaccine. Source: PBMCs, taken 15 days after the yellow fever booster vaccination. CDR3: CASSLAQGNSNQPQHF. As DNA, the CDR3 is TGTGCCAGCAGCTTAGCACAGGGGAATAGCAATCAGCCCCAGCATTTT.